This is a list of T cell receptor beta chains from one sample in a study of T cells after yellow fever vaccination. TCRdb reanalysed the 5' RACE reads using MiXCR and keeps one entry per CDR3 protein. Among about 99,000 distinct CDR3 sequences listed, around 5.8% were seen once. Specimen: CD8+ T cells sorted from PBMCs, collected 10 days after the yellow fever booster vaccination. Receptor source: a man in his late teens or twenties who received the YFV17D yellow fever vaccine. CDR3s include the opening cysteine and the closing phenylalanine or tryptophan. For some rows the clone size is stated as once, few or many, or as a class when expanded; others skip it.

>TRBJ2-7|many|TRBV7-8
CASSPHLGQAAEQYF
>TRBJ2-3|.|TRBV7-9
CASSLEQAQDTQYF
>TRBJ2-1|few|TRBV20-1
CSARGTASYNEQFF
>TRBJ1-1|.|TRBV6-2/TRBV6-3
CASSDTEAFF
>TRBJ1-1|.|TRBV3-1
CASSFRGRGRTEAFF
>TRBJ1-5|few|TRBV7-7
CASSLGRGADQPQHF
>TRBJ2-1|few|TRBV29-1
CSVEDRVVVGNEQFF
>TRBJ2-3|few|TRBV6-5
CASSGGQLTDTQYF
>TRBJ2-6|few|TRBV4-1
CASSRMPGQNSGANVLTF
>TRBJ2-3|few|TRBV7-3
CASSMGTSGLDTQYF
>TRBJ2-1|many|TRBV28
CASRPPTGHNEQFF
>TRBJ2-1|few|TRBV7-9
CASSSLQRSSYNEQFF
>TRBJ1-2|.|TRBV27
CASSTTGFGYTF
>TRBJ2-5|.|TRBV27
CASSLSPDGGETQYF
>TRBJ1-1|many|TRBV19
CASSISGNTEAFF
>TRBJ2-7|.|TRBV4-1
CASSQEVASSYEQYF
>TRBJ2-3|.|TRBV4-3
CASSQDSSVLTDTQYF
>TRBJ1-1|.|TRBV28
CASSFRNTEAFF
>TRBJ2-1|many|TRBV4-3
CASSQGSSSYNEQFF
>TRBJ1-2|.|TRBV2
CASSDGGYTF
>TRBJ2-2|.|TRBV12-3/TRBV12-4
CASTTGTGGGTGELFF
>TRBJ2-7|few|TRBV4-3
CASSQDMVAYEQYF
>TRBJ2-7|few|TRBV4-1
CASSPTGGPGEQYF
>TRBJ2-5|many|TRBV28
CASSLLANQETQYF
>TRBJ2-5|few|TRBV12-3/TRBV12-4
CASSFGHRGPDETQYF
>TRBJ2-4|.|TRBV7-9
CASSARVSGLAKNIQYF
>TRBJ2-5|.|TRBV4-1
CASSQDRTSGVEETQYF
>TRBJ2-1|.|TRBV3-1
CASSSSWGTGVLNEQFF
>TRBJ2-2|few|TRBV27
CASTFRQGAPTGELFF
>TRBJ2-1|.|TRBV5-1
CASSSPGQGGHEQFF
>TRBJ2-7|.|TRBV27
CASSLGQGFNEQYF
>TRBJ2-2|few|TRBV2
CAQSGGTGELFF
>TRBJ2-5|.|TRBV6-1
CASSAGVGETQYF
>TRBJ1-2|.|TRBV29-1
CSVETGGINYGYTF
>TRBJ2-2|few|TRBV9
CASSASGQVGTGELFF
>TRBJ2-2|.|TRBV12-3/TRBV12-4
CASIRGRELFF
>TRBJ2-2|medium-sized|TRBV6-4
CASSSGDTGELFF
>TRBJ1-1|.|TRBV5-1
CASSISMNTEAFF
>TRBJ2-7|.|TRBV5-1
CASSSPLSYEQYF
>TRBJ2-1|.|TRBV29-1
CSATPPSYNEQFF